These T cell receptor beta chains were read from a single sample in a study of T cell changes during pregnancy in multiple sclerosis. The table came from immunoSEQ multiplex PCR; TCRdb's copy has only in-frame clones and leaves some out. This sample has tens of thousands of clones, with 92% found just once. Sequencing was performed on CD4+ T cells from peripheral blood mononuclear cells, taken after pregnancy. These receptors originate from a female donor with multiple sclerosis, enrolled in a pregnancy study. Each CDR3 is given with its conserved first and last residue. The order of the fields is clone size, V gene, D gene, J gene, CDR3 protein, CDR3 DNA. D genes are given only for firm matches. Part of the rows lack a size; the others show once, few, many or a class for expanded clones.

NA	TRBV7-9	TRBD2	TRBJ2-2	CASSLKLAGGGELFF	TGTGCCAGCAGCTTAAAACTAGCGGGAGGCGGGGAGCTGTTTTTT
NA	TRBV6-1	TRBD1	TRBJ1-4	CASSEAGQGLDEKLFF	TGTGCCAGCAGTGAAGCGGGACAGGGACTGGATGAAAAACTGTTTTTT
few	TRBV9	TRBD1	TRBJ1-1	CASSDRQGSSSEAFF	TGTGCCAGCAGCGATAGACAGGGGTCATCTTCTGAAGCTTTCTTT
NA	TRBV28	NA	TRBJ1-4	CATWNRVEKLFF	TGTGCCACATGGAACAGGGTTGAAAAACTGTTTTTT
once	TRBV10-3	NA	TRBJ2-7	CAISAGDPLYEQYF	TGTGCCATCAGTGCAGGGGACCCTCTCTACGAGCAGTACTTC
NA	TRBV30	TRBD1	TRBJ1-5	CAWSRRGHQPQHF	TGTGCCTGGAGTCGCAGGGGGCACCAGCCCCAGCATTTT
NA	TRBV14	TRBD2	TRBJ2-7	CASSVLAGAYGEQYF	TGTGCCAGCAGCGTGTTAGCGGGAGCGTACGGCGAGCAGTACTTC
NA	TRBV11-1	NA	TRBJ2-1	CASSLPGRNEQFF	TGTGCCAGCAGCTTGCCGGGTAGAAATGAGCAGTTCTTC
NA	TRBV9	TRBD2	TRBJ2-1	CASSVATLGSGRRYEQFF	TGTGCCAGCAGCGTAGCTACCTTAGGTAGCGGGCGCCGGTATGAGCAGTTCTTC
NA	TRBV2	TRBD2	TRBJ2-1	CASTAGDYNEQFF	TGTGCCAGCACGGCGGGGGACTACAATGAGCAGTTCTTC
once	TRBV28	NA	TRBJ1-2	CASSFEFLNYGYTF	TGTGCCAGCAGCTTCGAGTTTCTCAACTATGGCTACACCTTC
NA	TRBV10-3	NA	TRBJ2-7	CAISGEQTGEQYF	TGTGCCATCAGTGGAGAGCAAACGGGGGAGCAGTACTTC
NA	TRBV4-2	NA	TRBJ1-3	CASSQVAGRPLSGNTIYF	TGTGCCAGCAGCCAAGTGGCGGGGAGACCCCTCTCTGGAAACACCATATATTTT
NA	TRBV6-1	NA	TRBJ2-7	CASSTGSYEQYF	TGTGCCAGTAGTACAGGATCCTACGAGCAGTACTTC
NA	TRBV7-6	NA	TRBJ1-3	CASSLESHGGNTIYF	TGTGCCAGCAGCTTAGAATCTCACGGGGGAAACACCATATATTTT
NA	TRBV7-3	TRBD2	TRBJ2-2	CASSLKSRAGGLNTGELFF	TGTGCCAGCAGCTTAAAGTCCAGAGCGGGAGGACTGAACACCGGGGAGCTGTTTTTT
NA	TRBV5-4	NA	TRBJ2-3	CASSLDEARGAQYF	TGTGCCAGCAGCTTGGACGAGGCGCGGGGAGCACAGTATTTT
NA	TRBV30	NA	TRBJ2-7	CAWRRWGGGSYEQYF	TGTGCCTGGAGACGGTGGGGAGGGGGCTCCTACGAGCAGTACTTC
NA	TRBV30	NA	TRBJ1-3	CAWTKTFSGNTIYF	TGTGCCTGGACAAAAACTTTCTCTGGAAACACCATATATTTT
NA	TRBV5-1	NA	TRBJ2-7	CASSLQATSYEQYF	TGCGCCAGCAGCTTGCAGGCCACTTCCTACGAGCAGTACTTC
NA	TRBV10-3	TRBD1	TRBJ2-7	CAISEWDRVGEQYF	TGTGCCATCAGTGAGTGGGACAGGGTTGGGGAGCAGTACTTC
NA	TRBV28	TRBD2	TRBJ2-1	CASSHSGIGLNEQFF	TGTGCCAGCAGTCATAGCGGGATAGGTTTAAATGAGCAGTTCTTC
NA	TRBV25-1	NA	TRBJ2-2	CASSGHGGWRTGELFF	TGTGCCAGCAGTGGCCATGGCGGGTGGAGGACCGGGGAGCTGTTTTTT
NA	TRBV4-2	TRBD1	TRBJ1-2	CASSQDWQGGVYGYTF	TGTGCCAGCAGCCAAGATTGGCAGGGGGGAGTCTATGGCTACACCTTC
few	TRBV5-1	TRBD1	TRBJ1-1	CASSLERTGFTEAFF	TGCGCCAGCAGCTTGGAACGGACAGGGTTCACTGAAGCTTTCTTT
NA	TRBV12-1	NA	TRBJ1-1	CASSFRGQKKAFF	TGTGCCAGCAGCTTTAGGGGACAGAAAAAAGCTTTCTTT
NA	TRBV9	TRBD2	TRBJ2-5	CASSGGLAEGQETQYF	TGTGCCAGCAGCGGGGGACTAGCGGAGGGACAAGAGACCCAGTACTTC
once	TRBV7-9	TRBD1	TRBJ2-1	CASSPPGTGSSYNEQFF	TGTGCCAGCAGCCCACCGGGGACAGGGAGCTCCTACAATGAGCAGTTCTTC
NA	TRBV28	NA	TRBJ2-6	CASSFSFVGHSGANVLTF	TGTGCCAGCAGTTTTTCATTCGTTGGGCACTCTGGGGCCAACGTCCTGACTTTC
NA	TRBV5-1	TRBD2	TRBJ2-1	CASKRTGGPPYNEQFF	TGCGCCAGCAAACGGACGGGAGGCCCCCCATACAATGAGCAGTTCTTC